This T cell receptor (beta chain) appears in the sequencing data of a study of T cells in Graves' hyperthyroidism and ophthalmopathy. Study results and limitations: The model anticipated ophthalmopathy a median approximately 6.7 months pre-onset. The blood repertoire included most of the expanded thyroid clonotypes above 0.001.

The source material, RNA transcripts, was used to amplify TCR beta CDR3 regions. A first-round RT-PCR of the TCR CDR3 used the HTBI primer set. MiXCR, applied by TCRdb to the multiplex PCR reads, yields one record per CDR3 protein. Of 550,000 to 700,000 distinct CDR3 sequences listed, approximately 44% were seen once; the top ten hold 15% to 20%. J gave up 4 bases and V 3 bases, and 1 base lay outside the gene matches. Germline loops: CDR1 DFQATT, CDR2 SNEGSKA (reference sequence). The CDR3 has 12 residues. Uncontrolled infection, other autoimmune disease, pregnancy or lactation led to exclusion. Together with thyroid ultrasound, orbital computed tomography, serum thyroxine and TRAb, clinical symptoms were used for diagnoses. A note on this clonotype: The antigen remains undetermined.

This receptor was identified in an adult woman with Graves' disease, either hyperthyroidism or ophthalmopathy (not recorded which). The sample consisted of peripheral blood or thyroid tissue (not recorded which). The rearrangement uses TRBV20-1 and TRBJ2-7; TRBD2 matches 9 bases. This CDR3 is CSASLAGYEQYF. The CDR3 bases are TGCAGTGCTAGTCTAGCGGGGTACGAGCAGTACTTC.